This T cell receptor (beta chain) is drawn from a study of T cell repertoires in cytomegalovirus infection. Findings and limits, study-wide: HLA-C-restricted CMV clonotypes gave the most frequent clonotype in two of eight donors.

One entry per CDR3 protein results from TCRdb running MiXCR on the reads. The sample carries fewer than 200,000 distinct CDR3 sequences, roughly a fifth recorded once. The CDR3 extends over 15 amino acids. The ends were cut back, 0 bases at V and 4 bases at J, with 12 bases in the middle. Germline lookup yields CDR1 MGHRA and CDR2 YSYEKL. This clonotype was detected only a few times. Antigen specificity is unknown. Specimen: PBMCs. The source of this sequence is a human donor in good health (CMV status not recorded). Some clones in this sample may be carry-over from other donors' samples. The chain joins TRBV4-1 to TRBJ1-2; TRBD1 is a possible D gene (5 bases). The CDR3 sequence is CASSQDGDGSYGYTF. The CDR3 region has the DNA TGCGCCAGCAGCCAAGATGGGGACGGATCCTATGGCTACACCTTC.